This T cell receptor beta chain was obtained from a study of OX40 agonist ivuxolimab in advanced cancers. Background on the whole study: The costimulatory receptor OX40 (CD134) was targeted by ivuxolimab, a fully human IgG2 agonistic monoclonal antibody. Intravenous ivuxolimab was administered to patients every 2 weeks at six dose levels: 0.01, 0.1, 0.3, 1.5, 3 and 10 mg/kg. Of the roughly 50 dose-escalation patients, hepatocellular carcinoma was present in around 19, melanoma in approximately 15, renal cell carcinoma in 9 and head and neck cancer in 9. The dose-escalation cohort was about 86% male with a mean age of around 62 years, ranging from roughly 23 to 90. Patients were allowed to have had prior anti-PD-1, anti-PD-L1 or anti-CTLA-4 therapy, and around 37% of the dose-escalation patients had previously received checkpoint inhibitors. Three dose-escalation patients achieved partial responses, one with hepatocellular carcinoma and two with cutaneous melanoma. The point of sequencing TCRbeta in the periphery was to test whether ivuxolimab changed TCR sequence diversity and drove clonal T-cell expansion. The paper reports the monotherapy dose-escalation portion (N = 52 patients) of the phase I ivuxolimab trial.

Genomic DNA was isolated from the sorted cells so that the TCRbeta CDR3 region could be sequenced. The immunoSEQ Assay was used to sequence the TCRbeta CDR3 regions. TCRdb stores this immuneACCESS table with in-frame sequences only. Part of the clones is absent; in the studies checked, under half of the shortfall reflects unresolved V genes, and no reason is known for the rest. The sample table lists about 68,000 clones, 86% of them with a count of one. The top ten hold 2% to 2.5% of the sample. What the authors observed across the whole study: After ivuxolimab, expanded clones were on average more numerous among CD8+ T cells than among CD4+ T cells. Low levels of normalized T-cell clonal expansion were also seen in some patients who did not respond. The antigen specificity of the clonally expanded peripheral T cells was not determined. At doses from 0.1 to 3.0 mg/kg, clonal expansion was seen in both CD4+ and CD8+ blood T cells between baseline and week 6. In the 0.1-3.0 mg/kg groups, partial responders were among the patients with the lowest normalized peripheral clonal expansion, particularly in CD8+ T cells.

As for this clone: Its recognized antigen is unknown. No clone much larger than this one lies a single base away; base qualities are absent.

Patients with a history of autoimmune disease or receiving systemic immunosuppression were excluded from the trial. Peripheral blood for TCR sequencing was collected from all dose cohorts at baseline, on cycle 4 day 1, and on cycle 7 day 1. Samples were obtained from an open-label, multicenter, first-in-human phase I dose-escalation trial of ivuxolimab. Adults with locally advanced or metastatic melanoma, renal cell carcinoma, hepatocellular carcinoma or head and neck squamous cell carcinoma were enrolled in the trial. Before TCR sequencing, CD4+ T cells and CD8+ T cells were sorted from peripheral blood as separate populations. The receptor comes from an adult with an advanced solid tumor such as melanoma, head and neck, liver or kidney cancer. The sample was CD4+ or CD8+ T cells sorted from blood, taken in a trial of the OX40 agonist ivuxolimab.

The CDR3 region: CASSQRTGVYEQYF. The DNA is as follows: TGTGCCAGCAGCCAGCGGACAGGGGTTTACGAGCAGTACTTC. Here the chain combines TRBV5-4 and TRBJ2-7, and 9 junctional nucleotides match TRBD1. Compared with germline, V lacks 4 bases and J lacks 4 bases; bases without a gene match: 6. CDR1 is given as SGHNT and CDR2 as YYREEE, both from the germline V gene (reference sequence). The CDR3 covers 14 residues, taking in both the cysteine and the phenylalanine. The retained sequence is limited to the CDR3, 42 bases, with the frame set at the first base.